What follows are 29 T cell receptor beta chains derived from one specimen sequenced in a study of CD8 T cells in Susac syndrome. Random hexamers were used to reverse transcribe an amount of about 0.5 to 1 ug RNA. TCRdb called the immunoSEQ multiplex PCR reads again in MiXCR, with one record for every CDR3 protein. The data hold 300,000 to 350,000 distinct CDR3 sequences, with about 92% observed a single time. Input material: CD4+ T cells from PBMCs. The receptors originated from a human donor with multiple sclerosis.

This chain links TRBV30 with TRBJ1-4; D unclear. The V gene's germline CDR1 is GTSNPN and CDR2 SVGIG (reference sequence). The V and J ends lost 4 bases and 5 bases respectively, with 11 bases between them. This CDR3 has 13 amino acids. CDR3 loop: CAWTPQGNEKLFF. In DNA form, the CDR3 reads TGTGCCTGGACCCCCCAAGGGAATGAAAAACTGTTTTTT.

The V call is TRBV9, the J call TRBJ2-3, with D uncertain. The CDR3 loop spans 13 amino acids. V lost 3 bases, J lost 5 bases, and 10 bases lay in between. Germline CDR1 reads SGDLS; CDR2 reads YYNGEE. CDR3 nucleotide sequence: TGTGCCAGCAGCGGAGGATTTCGAGATACGCAGTATTTT. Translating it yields CASSGGFRDTQYF.

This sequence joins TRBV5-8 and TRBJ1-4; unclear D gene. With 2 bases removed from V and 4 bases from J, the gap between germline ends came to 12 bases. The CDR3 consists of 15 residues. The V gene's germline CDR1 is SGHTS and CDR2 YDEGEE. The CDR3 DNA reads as TGTGCCAGCAGCTTATATGTGGGCCGTAATGAAAAACTGTTTTTT. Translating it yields CASSLYVGRNEKLFF.

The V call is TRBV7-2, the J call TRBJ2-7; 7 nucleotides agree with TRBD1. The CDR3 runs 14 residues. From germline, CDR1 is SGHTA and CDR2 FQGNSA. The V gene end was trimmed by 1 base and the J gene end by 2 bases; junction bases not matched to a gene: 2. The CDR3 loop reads CASSLVGTAYEQYF. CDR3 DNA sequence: TGTGCCAGCAGCTTAGTCGGGACAGCCTACGAGCAGTACTTC.

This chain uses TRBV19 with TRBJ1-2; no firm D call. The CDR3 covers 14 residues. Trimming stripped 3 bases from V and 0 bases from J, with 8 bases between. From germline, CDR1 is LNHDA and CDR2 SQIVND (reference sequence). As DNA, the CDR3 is TGTGCCAGTAGTATGAATGGGGCTAACTATGGCTACACCTTC. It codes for CASSMNGANYGYTF.

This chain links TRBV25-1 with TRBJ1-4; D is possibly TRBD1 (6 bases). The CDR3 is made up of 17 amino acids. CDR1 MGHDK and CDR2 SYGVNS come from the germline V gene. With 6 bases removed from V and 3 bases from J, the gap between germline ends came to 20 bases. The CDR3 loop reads CASSWGFGGASNEKLFF. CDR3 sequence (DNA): TGTGCCAGCAGCTGGGGCTTCGGGGGCGCTTCTAATGAAAAACTGTTTTTT.

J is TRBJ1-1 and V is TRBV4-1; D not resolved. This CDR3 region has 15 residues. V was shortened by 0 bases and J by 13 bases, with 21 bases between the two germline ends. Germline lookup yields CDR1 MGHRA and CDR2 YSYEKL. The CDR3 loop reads CASSQDWLGSNGGFF. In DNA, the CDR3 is TGCGCCAGCAGCCAAGATTGGCTGGGGTCAAATGGAGGTTTCTTT.

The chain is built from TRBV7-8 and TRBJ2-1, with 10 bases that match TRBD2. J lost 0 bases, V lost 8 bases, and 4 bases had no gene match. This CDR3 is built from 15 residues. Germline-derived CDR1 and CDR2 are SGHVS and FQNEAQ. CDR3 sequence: CASGRLAGSYNEQFF. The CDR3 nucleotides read TGTGCCAGCGGTCGACTAGCGGGCTCCTACAATGAGCAGTTCTTC.

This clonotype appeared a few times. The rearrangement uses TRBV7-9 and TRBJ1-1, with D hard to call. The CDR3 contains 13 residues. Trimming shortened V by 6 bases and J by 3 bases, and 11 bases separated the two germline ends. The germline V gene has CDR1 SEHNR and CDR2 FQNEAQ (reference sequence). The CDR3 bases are TGTGCCAGCAGTTTGGGCGGGGACACTGAAGCTTTCTTT. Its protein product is CASSLGGDTEAFF. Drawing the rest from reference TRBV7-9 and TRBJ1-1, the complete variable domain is DTGVSQNPRHKITKRGQNVTFRCDPISEHNRLYWYRQTLGQGPEFLTYFQNEAQLEKSRLLSDRFSAERPKGSFSTLEIQRTEQGDSAMYLCASSLGGDTEAFFGQGTRLTVV.

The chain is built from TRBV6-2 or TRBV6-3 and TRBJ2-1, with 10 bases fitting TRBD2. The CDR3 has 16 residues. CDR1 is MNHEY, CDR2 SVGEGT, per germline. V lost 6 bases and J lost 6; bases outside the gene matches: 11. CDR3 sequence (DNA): TGTGCCAGCAGACCGACCGGGACTAGCGCAGCCAATGAGCAGTTCTTC. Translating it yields CASRPTGTSAANEQFF.

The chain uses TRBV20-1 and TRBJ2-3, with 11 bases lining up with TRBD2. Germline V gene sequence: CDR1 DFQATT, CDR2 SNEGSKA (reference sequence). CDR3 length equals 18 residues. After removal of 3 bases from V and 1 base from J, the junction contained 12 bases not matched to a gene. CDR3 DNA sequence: TGCAGTGCTAGCGAGACAGGGTCGACTAGCGGGGGCACAGATACGCAGTATTTT. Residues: CSASETGSTSGGTDTQYF.

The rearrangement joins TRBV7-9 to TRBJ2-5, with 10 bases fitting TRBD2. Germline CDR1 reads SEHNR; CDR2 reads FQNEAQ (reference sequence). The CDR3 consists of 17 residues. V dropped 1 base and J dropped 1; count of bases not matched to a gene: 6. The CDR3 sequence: CASSLVASGRAQETQYF. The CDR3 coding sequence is TGTGCCAGCAGCTTAGTAGCGAGCGGGAGGGCCCAAGAGACCCAGTACTTC.

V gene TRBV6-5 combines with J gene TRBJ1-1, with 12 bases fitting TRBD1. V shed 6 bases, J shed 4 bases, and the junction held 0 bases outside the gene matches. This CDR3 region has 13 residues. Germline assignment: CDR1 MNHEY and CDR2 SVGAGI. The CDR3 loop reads CASRGQGATEAFF. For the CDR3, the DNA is TGTGCCAGCAGGGGACAGGGGGCCACTGAAGCTTTCTTT.

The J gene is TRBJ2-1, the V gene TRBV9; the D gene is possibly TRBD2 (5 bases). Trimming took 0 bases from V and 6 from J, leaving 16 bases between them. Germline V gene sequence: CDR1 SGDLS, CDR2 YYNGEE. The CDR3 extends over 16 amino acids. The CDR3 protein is CASSVGLAGGPNEQFF. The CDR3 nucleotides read TGTGCCAGCAGCGTAGGTCTAGCCGGCGGTCCCAATGAGCAGTTCTTC.

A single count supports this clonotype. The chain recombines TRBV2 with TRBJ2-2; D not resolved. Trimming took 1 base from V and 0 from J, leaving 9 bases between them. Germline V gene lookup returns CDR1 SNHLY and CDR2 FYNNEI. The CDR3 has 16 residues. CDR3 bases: TGTGCCAGCAGTGAAGGGGCAGGTACGAACACCGGGGAGCTGTTTTTT. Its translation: CASSEGAGTNTGELFF.

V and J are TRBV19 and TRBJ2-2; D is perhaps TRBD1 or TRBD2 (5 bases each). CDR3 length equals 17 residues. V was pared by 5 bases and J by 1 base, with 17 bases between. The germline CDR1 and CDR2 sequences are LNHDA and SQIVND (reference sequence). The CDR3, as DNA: TGTGCCAGTAGTGTTAGGTGGGGGACGGTGAACACCGGGGAGCTGTTTTTT. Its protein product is CASSVRWGTVNTGELFF.

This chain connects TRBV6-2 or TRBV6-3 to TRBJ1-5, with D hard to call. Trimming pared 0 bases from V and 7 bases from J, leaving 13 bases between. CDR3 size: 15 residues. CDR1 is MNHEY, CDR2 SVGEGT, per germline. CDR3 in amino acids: CASSYSGTEGQPQHF. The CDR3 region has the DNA TGTGCCAGCAGTTACTCGGGAACAGAGGGCCAGCCCCAGCATTTT.

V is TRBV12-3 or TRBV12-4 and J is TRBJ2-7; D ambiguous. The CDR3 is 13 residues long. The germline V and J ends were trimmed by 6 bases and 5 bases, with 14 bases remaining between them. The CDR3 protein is CASSRSPPDEQYF. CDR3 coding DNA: TGTGCCAGCAGCCGTTCGCCCCCCGACGAGCAGTACTTC.

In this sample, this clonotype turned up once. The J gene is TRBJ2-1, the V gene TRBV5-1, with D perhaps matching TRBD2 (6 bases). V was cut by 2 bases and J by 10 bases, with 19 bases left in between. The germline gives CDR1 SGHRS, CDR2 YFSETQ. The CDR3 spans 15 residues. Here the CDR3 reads CASSFSSDRPGEQFF. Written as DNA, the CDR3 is TGCGCCAGCAGCTTTTCTAGCGACCGGCCGGGGGAGCAGTTCTTC.

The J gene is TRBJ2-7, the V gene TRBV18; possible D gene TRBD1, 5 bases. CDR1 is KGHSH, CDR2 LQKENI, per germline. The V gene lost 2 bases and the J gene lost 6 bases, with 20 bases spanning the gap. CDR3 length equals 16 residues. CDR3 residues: CASSPVPGSLDSEQYF. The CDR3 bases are TGTGCCAGCTCACCAGTCCCCGGCTCGCTTGACAGCGAGCAGTACTTC.

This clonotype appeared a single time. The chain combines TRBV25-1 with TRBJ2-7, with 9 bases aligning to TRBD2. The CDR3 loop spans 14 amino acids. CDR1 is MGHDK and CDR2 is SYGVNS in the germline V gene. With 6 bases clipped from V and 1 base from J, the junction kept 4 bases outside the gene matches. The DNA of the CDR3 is TGTGCCAGCAGGGAGGCGGGGGGGTCCTACGAGCAGTACTTC. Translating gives CASREAGGSYEQYF.

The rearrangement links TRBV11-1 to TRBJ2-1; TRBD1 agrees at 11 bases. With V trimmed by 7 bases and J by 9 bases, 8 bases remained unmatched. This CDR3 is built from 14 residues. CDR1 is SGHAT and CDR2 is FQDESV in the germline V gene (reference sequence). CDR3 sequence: CASIPDRGQGEQFF. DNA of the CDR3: TGTGCCAGCATCCCGGACAGGGGGCAGGGTGAGCAGTTCTTC.

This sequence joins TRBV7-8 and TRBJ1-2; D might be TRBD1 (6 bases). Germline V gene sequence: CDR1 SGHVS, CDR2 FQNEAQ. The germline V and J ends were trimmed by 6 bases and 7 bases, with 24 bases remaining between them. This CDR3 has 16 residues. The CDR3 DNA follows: TGTGCCAGCAGTCTCACCGCCGGGACAATGCCTGGTGGCTACACCTTC. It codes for CASSLTAGTMPGGYTF.

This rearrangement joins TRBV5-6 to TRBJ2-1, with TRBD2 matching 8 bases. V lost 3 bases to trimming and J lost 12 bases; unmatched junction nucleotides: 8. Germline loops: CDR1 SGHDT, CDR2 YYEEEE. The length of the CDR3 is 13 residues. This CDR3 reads CASSSDTAGGQFF. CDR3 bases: TGTGCCAGCAGCTCGGATACGGCGGGGGGGCAGTTCTTC.

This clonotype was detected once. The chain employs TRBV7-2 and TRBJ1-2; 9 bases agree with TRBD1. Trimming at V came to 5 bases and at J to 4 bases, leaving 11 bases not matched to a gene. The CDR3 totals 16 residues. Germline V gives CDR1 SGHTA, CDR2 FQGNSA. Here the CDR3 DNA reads TGTGCCAGCAGCCGGACAGGGGCGAGGGGAGTCTATGGCTACACCTTC. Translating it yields CASSRTGARGVYGYTF.

CDR3 sequence (DNA): TGTGCCAGCAGTTTAGGCAGGGGGGCGGTGCCCCTGTTCTTC. This translates into CASSLGRGAVPLFF. This sequence joins TRBV12-3 or TRBV12-4 and TRBJ2-1; D possibly corresponds to TRBD1 (7 bases). There are 14 residues in the CDR3. The V gene lost 1 base and the J gene lost 15 bases, with 19 bases spanning the gap.

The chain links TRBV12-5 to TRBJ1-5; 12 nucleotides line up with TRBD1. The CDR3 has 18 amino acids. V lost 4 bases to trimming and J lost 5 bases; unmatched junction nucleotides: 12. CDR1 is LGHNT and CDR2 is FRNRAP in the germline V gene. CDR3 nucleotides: TGTGCTAGTGGTTCCTCCCGGGGACAGGGGGCGCAAGATCAGCCCCAGCATTTT. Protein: CASGSSRGQGAQDQPQHF.

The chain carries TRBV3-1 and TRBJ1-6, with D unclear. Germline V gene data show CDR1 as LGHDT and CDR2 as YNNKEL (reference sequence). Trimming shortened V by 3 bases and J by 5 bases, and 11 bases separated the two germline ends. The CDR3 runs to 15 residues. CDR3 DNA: TGTGCCAGCAGCCAGGAGGCCACGAATAATTCACCCCTCCACTTT. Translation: CASSQEATNNSPLHF.

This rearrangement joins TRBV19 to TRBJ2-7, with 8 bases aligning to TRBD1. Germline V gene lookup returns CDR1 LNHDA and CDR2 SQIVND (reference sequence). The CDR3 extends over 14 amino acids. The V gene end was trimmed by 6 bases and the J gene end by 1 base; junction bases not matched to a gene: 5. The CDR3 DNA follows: TGTGCCAGTAGGGGACAGGCGGATTCCTACGAGCAGTACTTC. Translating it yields CASRGQADSYEQYF.